What follows are 6 T cell receptor beta chains derived from one specimen sequenced in a study of T cell responses to AZD1222 COVID-19 vaccine. The protocol was immunoSEQ multiplex PCR, while the TCRdb copy is restricted to in-frame clones and leaves out a portion. The data show 100,000 to 150,000 clones, more than 85% seen once. Sequencing used peripheral blood, obtained on day 0 of AZD1222 vaccination. The source of these receptors is an adult in good health.

This chain uses TRBV9 with TRBJ1-6, with D possibly being TRBD1 (6 bases). The germline gives CDR1 SGDLS, CDR2 YYNGEE. Between the trimmed V and J ends, which lost 0 bases and 7 bases, there was a span of 11 bases. This CDR3 is 15 amino acids long. CDR3 loop: CASSVEAQGNSPLHF. The CDR3 bases are TGTGCCAGCAGCGTAGAGGCCCAGGGGAATTCACCCCTCCACTTT.

The CDR3 loop is CASSLAGRGTGELFF. CDR3 coding DNA: TGTGCCAGCAGCTTAGCAGGGCGGGGCACCGGGGAGCTGTTTTTT. The rearrangement uses TRBV7-2 and TRBJ2-2; a possible D gene is TRBD2 (6 bases). CDR1 and CDR2 (germline): SGHTA, FQGNSA. V was clipped by 0 bases and J by 4 bases, with 9 bases between them. This CDR3 has 15 residues.

This clone was observed a single time. The V call is TRBV30, the J call TRBJ1-6; 9 bases align to TRBD1. The V gene end was trimmed by 2 bases and the J gene end by 9 bases; junction bases not matched to a gene: 8. Germline V lookup: CDR1 GTSNPN, CDR2 SVGIG (reference sequence). The CDR3 is 15 residues long. DNA of the CDR3: TGTGCCTGGAGTTTTCGGACAGGGGCGGGTTCACCCCTCCACTTT. This gives the protein CAWSFRTGAGSPLHF.

V and J are TRBV6-5 and TRBJ1-1, with D possibly TRBD1 on 6 matching bases. There are 12 residues in the CDR3. Germline values: CDR1 MNHEY, CDR2 SVGAGI. Trimming removed 7 bases at V and 7 bases at J, with 13 bases between. Here the CDR3 DNA reads TGTGCCAGCATAAGGGGGGAGAATGAAGCTTTCTTT. Translation gives CASIRGENEAFF.

The V gene is TRBV4-1, the J gene TRBJ1-1; no clear D. V lost 1 base to trimming and J lost 0 bases, with 12 bases between them. The germline V gene has CDR1 MGHRA and CDR2 YSYEKL. CDR3 length: 16 amino acids. CDR3 bases: TGCGCCAGCAGCCAAGCCGGACGGAGGCTGAACACTGAAGCTTTCTTT. Encoded protein: CASSQAGRRLNTEAFF.

The chain employs TRBV6-5 and TRBJ2-2; 11 bases agree with TRBD1. This CDR3 is built from 16 residues. Germline-derived CDR1 and CDR2 are MNHEY and SVGAGI. V was pared by 0 bases and J by 5 bases, with 2 bases of the junction left unmatched. CDR3 in amino acids: CASSYSGTGGTGELFF. CDR3 bases: TGTGCCAGCAGTTACTCCGGGACAGGGGGGACCGGGGAGCTGTTTTTT.